The 18 T cell receptor beta chains reported below all come from one sample, sequenced in a study of identical twins. MiXCR, run by TCRdb on the 5' RACE reads, gives a single entry per CDR3 protein. The sample holds some 560,000 distinct CDR3 sequences, 9.6% seen once. The same specimen was also included in a second study, on yellow fever vaccine responses in identical twins.

Sequencing used PBMCs. The receptors originated from a young woman in good health.

V and J are TRBV6-1 and TRBJ2-7; D may correspond to TRBD1 or TRBD2 (5 bases each). CDR3 size: 14 residues. Trimming removed 2 bases at V and 0 bases at J, with 8 bases between. Germline-derived CDR1 and CDR2 are MNHNS and SASEGT. CDR3 nucleotides: TGTGCCAGCAGTGAATTGGGGACCTCCTACGAGCAGTACTTC. Protein sequence: CASSELGTSYEQYF.

This clonotype was found many times. The chain combines TRBV20-1 with TRBJ2-7, with 12 positions matching TRBD2. The V gene's germline CDR1 is DFQATT and CDR2 SNEGSKA (reference sequence). V trimming: 3 bases; J trimming: 3 bases; junction bases outside the gene matches: 9. This CDR3 is 16 amino acids long. The CDR3 coding sequence is TGCAGTGCTAGCACTAGCGGGAGGCCGGAAGTCTACGAGCAGTACTTC. Amino acids: CSASTSGRPEVYEQYF.

This clonotype was detected only a few times. V is TRBV25-1 and J is TRBJ2-5; 7 bases match TRBD1. Germline CDR1 and CDR2: MGHDK and SYGVNS. The CDR3 covers 16 residues. The junction had 8 bases not matched to a gene; V was cut back by 3 bases and J by 1 base. CDR3 in amino acids: CASSDLETGIQETQYF. CDR3 nucleotides: TGTGCCAGCAGTGATCTGGAGACAGGGATCCAAGAGACCCAGTACTTC.

In its sample, this clonotype was seen many times. The chain employs TRBV5-1 and TRBJ2-3, with a weak D call TRBD2 (5 bases). V lost 2 bases to trimming and J lost 0 bases, with 10 bases between them. Per the germline V gene, CDR1 is SGHRS and CDR2 is YFSETQ. The CDR3 totals 15 residues. The CDR3 bases are TGCGCCAGCAGCTTCATACAGCGGAGCACAGATACGCAGTATTTT. Residues: CASSFIQRSTDTQYF.

This clonotype has ten or more counts. The chain recombines TRBV7-2 with TRBJ2-7; a possible D gene is TRBD1 (6 bases). The CDR3 has 12 amino acids. The V and J ends lost 10 bases and 5 bases respectively, with 15 bases between them. Germline V lookup: CDR1 SGHTA, CDR2 FQGNSA. CDR3 sequence: CANSRGVDEQYF. In DNA form, the CDR3 reads TGTGCCAACTCCAGGGGTGTCGACGAGCAGTACTTC.

This clonotype was observed at least ten times. CDR3 region: CASSLGLAGNYGELFF. Here the CDR3 DNA reads TGCGCCAGCAGCTTGGGACTAGCGGGGAACTACGGGGAGCTGTTTTTT. This sequence joins TRBV5-1 and TRBJ2-2; 11 bases are shared with TRBD2. CDR1 is SGHRS, CDR2 YFSETQ, per germline. The J segment lost 7 bases and the V segment lost 0 bases, leaving 5 bases of the junction unmatched. The CDR3 covers 16 residues.

This clonotype was observed at least ten times. The chain has TRBV4-3 and TRBJ2-1; TRBD2 aligns across 8 bases. V shed 1 base, J shed 6 bases, and the junction held 2 bases outside the gene matches. The germline gives CDR1 LGHNA, CDR2 YSLEER. The CDR3 runs 14 residues. The CDR3 sequence is CASSQAGGGNEQFF. In DNA form, the CDR3 reads TGCGCCAGCAGCCAAGCGGGAGGGGGCAATGAGCAGTTCTTC.

V and J are TRBV30 and TRBJ2-2; D is perhaps TRBD1 (6 bases). This CDR3 is built from 13 residues. Germline CDR1 GTSNPN, CDR2 SVGIG (reference sequence). V was cut by 1 base and J by 7 bases, with 10 bases left in between. This chain's CDR3 is CAWSGTGYGELFF. The CDR3 DNA reads TGTGCCTGGAGTGGAACAGGGTACGGGGAGCTGTTTTTT.

This rearrangement joins TRBV20-1 to TRBJ2-1; tentatively, D is TRBD2 (6 bases). Trimming took off 3 bases at V and 0 bases at J, with 12 bases between the two ends. Germline CDR1 DFQATT, CDR2 SNEGSKA (reference sequence). The CDR3 loop spans 15 amino acids. The CDR3 protein is CSASQISGSYNEQFF. The CDR3 nucleotides read TGCAGTGCTAGTCAGATTAGCGGCTCCTACAATGAGCAGTTCTTC.

The chain links TRBV10-3 to TRBJ1-1; perhaps TRBD1 as D (6 bases). This CDR3 comprises 14 residues. Germline lookup yields CDR1 ENHRY and CDR2 SYGVKD. V was pared by 10 bases and J by 3 bases, with 18 bases between. The CDR3 DNA is TGTGCCACAACCAAGGGGGGCATCGACACTGAAGCTTTCTTT. Its translation is CATTKGGIDTEAFF.

This clonotype has a count of ten or more. The chain links TRBV5-1 to TRBJ2-2; 10 bases are a match to TRBD1. V dropped 4 bases and J dropped 5; count of bases not matched to a gene: 5. The CDR3 sequence is 15 residues long. Germline V gives CDR1 SGHRS, CDR2 YFSETQ. This chain's CDR3 is CASSARTGGTGELFF. The CDR3 DNA follows: TGCGCCAGCAGCGCACGGACAGGGGGAACCGGGGAGCTGTTTTTT.

The sample holds a few counts of this clonotype. V usage is TRBV19 and J usage is TRBJ2-1; TRBD2 agrees at 8 bases. CDR3 size: 16 residues. The trim removed 3 bases at V and 4 bases at J, leaving 8 bases unmatched. The V gene's germline CDR1 is LNHDA and CDR2 SQIVND (reference sequence). The CDR3 nucleotides are TGTGCCAGTAGTATGTCACCGGGAGGGACATACAATGAGCAGTTCTTC. As protein: CASSMSPGGTYNEQFF. The full variable domain, rest sourced from reference TRBV19 and TRBJ2-1, is DGGITQSPKYLFRKEGQNVTLSCEQNLNHDAMYWYRQDPGQGLRLIYYSQIVNDFQKGDIAEGYSVSREKKESFPLTVTSAQKNPTAFYLCASSMSPGGTYNEQFFGPGTRLTVL.

Only a few counts were recorded for this clonotype. This sequence joins TRBV6-2 or TRBV6-3 and TRBJ2-3; 9 positions agree with TRBD2. The CDR3 is made up of 16 amino acids. Germline V lookup: CDR1 MNHEY, CDR2 SVGEGT. V gave up 6 bases and J gave up 0 bases; unmatched junction bases: 7. The CDR3 DNA sequence: TGTGCCAGCAGACCGCCCCTAGCGGGGAGCACAGATACGCAGTATTTT. Residues: CASRPPLAGSTDTQYF.

The genes are TRBV25-1 and TRBJ2-5; D possibly uses TRBD1 or TRBD2 (5 bases each). CDR3 length equals 14 residues. The V and J ends lost 2 bases and 9 bases respectively, with 16 bases between them. Per germline, CDR1 MGHDK and CDR2 SYGVNS. DNA of the CDR3: TGTGCCAGCAGTGAACAGGGCCCCCTCGGGGCCCAGTACTTC. Its protein is CASSEQGPLGAQYF.

V usage is TRBV5-1 and J usage is TRBJ1-6; D is ambiguous. The germline V gene encodes CDR1 SGHRS and CDR2 YFSETQ. V was cut by 1 base and J by 9 bases, with 11 bases left in between. The CDR3 loop spans 14 amino acids. The CDR3, as DNA: TGCGCCAGCAGCTTGAACCCCGGCGGTTCACCCCTCCACTTT. Its translation: CASSLNPGGSPLHF.

This sequence joins TRBV6-1 and TRBJ2-7, with 7 bases aligning to TRBD1. CDR1 is MNHNS and CDR2 is SASEGT in the germline V gene. The length of the CDR3 is 14 residues. The ends lost 6 bases at V and 3 bases at J; junction bases unmatched: 8. This CDR3 reads CASRIIGTDYEQYF. The DNA for the CDR3 is TGTGCCAGCAGGATTATCGGGACAGACTACGAGCAGTACTTC.

Many counts were recorded for this clonotype. The V call is TRBV7-2, the J call TRBJ2-1; D perhaps matches TRBD2 (6 bases). The germline V and J ends were trimmed by 5 bases and 5 bases, with 19 bases remaining between them. This CDR3 is built from 16 residues. Germline CDR1 is SGHTA and CDR2 is FQGNSA. The CDR3 region is CASSRDTGTPNNEQFF. In DNA form, the CDR3 reads TGTGCCAGCAGCCGTGACACGGGGACTCCTAACAATGAGCAGTTCTTC.

Many counts were recorded for this clonotype. This chain joins TRBV5-1 and TRBJ2-5; D may be TRBD2 (6 bases). The CDR3 sequence is 15 residues long. V lost 0 bases to trimming and J lost 2 bases, with 11 bases between them. Germline CDR1 and CDR2: SGHRS and YFSETQ. CDR3 nucleotides: TGCGCCAGCAGCTTGGGGTTGGGAGGTCAAGAGACCCAGTACTTC. It is translated as CASSLGLGGQETQYF.